Following are 23 T cell receptor beta chains from one sample sequenced in a study of T cell clonotyping in hematopoietic cell transplantation. TCRdb keeps only in-frame clones here, not all; method: immunoSEQ multiplex PCR. The table lists tens of thousands of clones, around 95% of them singletons. Sequencing was done on a sample of peripheral blood mononuclear cells. These receptors originate from a woman aged 50 to 60 in good health. Some clones in this sample may be carry-over from other donors' samples.

This clone appeared once. The chain combines TRBV27 with TRBJ1-2, with 8 bases lining up with TRBD1. CDR3 length: 16 residues. Per germline, CDR1 MNHEY and CDR2 SMNVEV (reference sequence). The trim removed 6 bases at V and 7 bases at J, leaving 16 bases unmatched. CDR3 bases: TGTGCCAGCAGCTTACAAGCGCGGCTGGACAGGGCTGGCTACACCTTC. Its protein product is CASSLQARLDRAGYTF.

The chain employs TRBV21-1 and TRBJ1-5; no DNA check was done on the table's D call, TRBD1. TRBV21-1 is described as a pseudogene. The CDR3 sequence is 14 residues long. For the CDR3, the DNA is TGTGCCAGCAGCAACAACAGGGGTGGACAGCCCCAGCATTTT. Protein product: CASSNNRGGQPQHF.

The gene calls are TRBV7-2 and TRBJ1-3; a possible D gene is TRBD1 (6 bases). This CDR3 has 16 amino acids. CDR1 is SGHTA and CDR2 is FQGNSA in the germline V gene. The germline V and J ends were trimmed by 5 bases and 4 bases, with 18 bases remaining between them. The CDR3 reads CASSGPGGASGNTIYF. The CDR3 region has the DNA TGTGCCAGCAGCGGCCCCGGGGGCGCGAGCGGAAACACCATATATTTT.

The chain carries TRBV27 and TRBJ2-5; a possible D gene is TRBD1 (7 bases). This CDR3 comprises 14 residues. Between the trimmed V and J ends, which lost 0 bases and 5 bases, there was a span of 10 bases. Germline CDR1 and CDR2: MNHEY and SMNVEV (reference sequence). The CDR3 nucleotides are TGTGCCAGCAGTTTATCCCCAGGGGGGGAGACCCAGTACTTC. Its translation: CASSLSPGGETQYF.

This clone was detected only a few times. J is TRBJ2-1 and V is TRBV5-1; D call uncertain. This CDR3 region has 11 residues. Trimming removed 1 base from V and 8 bases from J, with 4 bases in between. Germline V gene sequence: CDR1 SGHRS, CDR2 YFSETQ. CDR3 sequence: CASSLTYEQFF. The CDR3 nucleotides are TGCGCCAGCAGCTTGACTTATGAGCAGTTCTTC.

The chain carries TRBV5-6 and TRBJ1-5, with D hard to call. Between the trimmed V and J ends, which lost 4 bases and 7 bases, there was a span of 9 bases. The CDR3 has 12 residues. Germline lookup yields CDR1 SGHDT and CDR2 YYEEEE. CDR3 DNA: TGTGCCAGCAGCCGGGTAGGACAGCCCCAGCATTTT. Translating it yields CASSRVGQPQHF.

The chain joins TRBV11-2 to TRBJ1-5; D gene ambiguous. CDR3 length equals 13 residues. Germline CDR1 and CDR2: SGHAT and FQNNGV. Trimming stripped 0 bases from V and 7 bases from J, with 7 bases between. In DNA form, the CDR3 reads TGTGCCAGCAGCTTAGATCAAGAACAGCCCCAGCATTTT. Residues: CASSLDQEQPQHF.

This clone was seen only once. The J gene is TRBJ2-3, the V gene TRBV28; possibly TRBD2 for D (7 bases). V was shortened by 8 bases and J by 6 bases, with 18 bases between the two germline ends. Germline V lookup: CDR1 MDHEN, CDR2 SYDVKM. The CDR3 spans 14 residues. The CDR3 loop reads CASVGGPPVDTQYF. Here the CDR3 DNA reads TGTGCCAGCGTGGGGGGGCCGCCCGTTGATACGCAGTATTTT.

The rearrangement links TRBV7-3 to TRBJ1-1, with D uncertain. This CDR3 contains 16 residues. V lost 5 bases and J 0 bases, leaving 16 bases between the germline ends. Germline lookup yields CDR1 SGHTA and CDR2 FQGTGA. The CDR3 sequence: CASSLGPLAVNTEAFF. The CDR3 DNA follows: TGTGCCAGCAGCCTTGGGCCCCTCGCCGTGAACACTGAAGCTTTCTTT.

The chain carries TRBV5-8 and TRBJ1-5, with TRBD1 identical over 9 bases. This CDR3 region has 19 residues. Germline V gene sequence: CDR1 SGHTS, CDR2 YDEGEE. The V and J ends lost 2 bases and 7 bases, in that order; junction bases with no gene match: 19. In DNA, the CDR3 is TGTGCCAGCAGCTTCGGAGTACAGGGGGCGAGGGGGAAAGGCCAGCCCCAGCATTTT. As protein: CASSFGVQGARGKGQPQHF.

CDR3 nucleotide sequence: TGCGCCAGCTCTCCGGGACAGCAGGATGAGCAGTTCTTC. Encoded protein: CASSPGQQDEQFF. J is TRBJ2-1 and V is TRBV4-1; 7 bases line up with TRBD1. The length of the CDR3 is 13 residues. Per germline, CDR1 MGHRA and CDR2 YSYEKL. V was clipped by 8 bases and J by 8 bases; unmatched bases: 9.

The rearrangement links TRBV5-6 to TRBJ2-3; 7 bases are shared with TRBD2. The CDR3 has 16 amino acids. V trimming: 2 bases; J trimming: 6 bases; junction bases outside the gene matches: 12. CDR1 SGHDT and CDR2 YYEEEE come from the germline V gene. The CDR3 sequence: CASSFSSGDRGDTQYF. DNA for the CDR3: TGTGCCAGCAGCTTTTCTAGCGGCGATCGTGGCGATACGCAGTATTTT.

The gene calls are TRBV4-2 and TRBJ1-4; D unclear. The CDR3 is 13 amino acids. V shed 2 bases and J shed 8 bases, with 9 bases lying between them. The V gene's germline CDR1 is LGHNA and CDR2 YNFKEQ. The CDR3 region is CASSQSGAEKLFF. The CDR3 DNA reads as TGTGCCAGCAGCCAAAGTGGAGCGGAAAAACTGTTTTTT.

The J gene is TRBJ1-1, the V gene TRBV5-5; D unresolved. The CDR3 is 13 amino acids. Germline V CDR1 and CDR2: SGHKS, YYEKEE (reference sequence). The V end was cut by 0 bases, the J end by 5 bases, with 8 bases between. The CDR3 sequence is CASSLAVGTEAFF. The CDR3 DNA reads as TGTGCCAGCAGCTTGGCCGTAGGGACTGAAGCTTTCTTT.

The rearrangement links TRBV9 to TRBJ2-3, with D possibly TRBD2 on 5 matching bases. The CDR3 has 15 amino acids. Germline-derived CDR1 and CDR2 are SGDLS and YYNGEE. The V and J ends lost 4 bases and 4 bases respectively, with 16 bases between them. CDR3 protein: CASSPREGYADTQYF. The CDR3 nucleotides read TGTGCCAGCAGCCCCCGGGAAGGGTACGCAGATACGCAGTATTTT. Complete variable domain (other parts from reference TRBV9 and TRBJ2-3): DSGVTQTPKHLITATGQRVTLRCSPRSGDLSVYWYQQSLDQGLQFLIQYYNGEERAKGNILERFSAQQFPDLHSELNLSSLELGDSALYFCASSPREGYADTQYFGPGTRLTVL.

The V call is TRBV28, the J call TRBJ1-2, with D perhaps matching TRBD1 (5 bases). The CDR3 runs to 14 residues. The germline CDR1 and CDR2 sequences are MDHEN and SYDVKM. Deletions cut 2 bases from V and 5 bases from J, with 12 bases between. This CDR3 reads CASSLPQGGYGYTF. CDR3 DNA: TGTGCCAGCAGTTTACCTCAGGGTGGGTATGGCTACACCTTC.

This clone was detected only a few times. The rearrangement links TRBV7-3 to TRBJ2-3; TRBD1 or TRBD2 may be the D gene (5 bases each). The V gene's germline CDR1 is SGHTA and CDR2 FQGTGA. CDR3 size: 14 residues. Trimming stripped 2 bases from V and 6 bases from J, with 12 bases between. DNA of the CDR3: TGTGCCAGCAGCTTATCGGGGCTGGGGGATACGCAGTATTTT. This encodes CASSLSGLGDTQYF.

J is TRBJ2-1 and V is TRBV18, with 9 positions matching TRBD1. The CDR3 totals 15 residues. CDR1 is KGHSH and CDR2 is LQKENI in the germline V gene. J was trimmed by 8 bases and V by 4 bases; bases with no gene match: 9. CDR3 DNA sequence: TGTGCCAGCTCACGTGGGACAGGGTTTGTCTATGAGCAGTTCTTC. Translating it yields CASSRGTGFVYEQFF.

This chain links TRBV6-5 with TRBJ1-4; D remains unclear. V was pared by 10 bases and J by 4 bases, with 10 bases between. CDR3 length equals 12 residues. Germline V gene lookup returns CDR1 MNHEY and CDR2 SVGAGI. The CDR3 here is CATGRHNEKLFF. The CDR3 nucleotides are TGTGCCACCGGGAGGCATAATGAAAAACTGTTTTTT.

V gene TRBV5-6 combines with J gene TRBJ2-3; a possible D gene is TRBD2 (8 bases). CDR1 and CDR2 (germline): SGHDT, YYEEEE. The V and J ends lost 6 bases and 4 bases respectively, with 21 bases between them. The CDR3 loop spans 16 amino acids. CDR3 DNA: TGTGCCAGCACCGCGTCGGGACTAGGGGGCCCAGATACGCAGTATTTT. Translated: CASTASGLGGPDTQYF.

The rearrangement links TRBV5-1 to TRBJ1-3; 9 bases are shared with TRBD1. V was clipped by 4 bases and J by 1 base; unmatched bases: 12. Germline CDR1 is SGHRS and CDR2 is YFSETQ. The CDR3 covers 18 residues. DNA for the CDR3: TGCGCCAGCAGCCTAGTGACAGGGGGTGTTTTATCTGGAAACACCATATATTTT. Residues: CASSLVTGGVLSGNTIYF.

The rearrangement joins TRBV7-9 to TRBJ2-2, with D uncertain. Trimming removed 6 bases at V and 5 bases at J, with 7 bases between. The germline V gene has CDR1 SEHNR and CDR2 FQNEAQ (reference sequence). The CDR3 runs 12 residues. The CDR3, as DNA: TGTGCCAGCAGTAGAGTTACCGGGGAGCTGTTTTTT. Encoded protein: CASSRVTGELFF.

V usage is TRBV11-2 and J usage is TRBJ1-1, with D possibly being TRBD1 (5 bases). V was shortened by 1 base and J by 1 base, with 7 bases between the two germline ends. The CDR3 has 14 amino acids. CDR1 SGHAT and CDR2 FQNNGV come from the germline V gene. CDR3 loop: CASSLVQENTEAFF. The CDR3 nucleotides are TGTGCCAGCAGCTTAGTACAGGAGAACACTGAAGCTTTCTTT.